A selection of T cell receptor beta chains follows, all from one sample in a study of cytotoxic CD8 clonotypes in ibrutinib-treated CLL. Libraries were prepared by immunoSEQ multiplex PCR; TCRdb keeps only in-frame clonotypes and omits some of them. The repertoire holds 100,000 to 150,000 clones, 70% to 90% seen once, with over 2% in the top ten. Source: PBMCs, taken after 24 months of ibrutinib treatment. The receptors shown here come from a human donor with chronic lymphocytic leukemia. Both conserved end residues are part of each CDR3. The order of the fields is CDR3 length, V gene, clone size, D gene, J gene, CDR3 protein, CDR3 DNA. D genes are given only for firm matches. The size of a clone is reported for some rows only, either as once, few or many, or as a class for expanded clones.

16	TRBV6-1	-	-	TRBJ2-3	CASIDTGTWNEDTQYF	TGTGCCAGCATTGATACCGGGACATGGAATGAAGATACGCAGTATTTT
15	TRBV7-6	-	-	TRBJ2-2	CASSLLGMNTGELFF	TGTGCCAGCAGCTTATTAGGGATGAACACCGGGGAGCTGTTTTTT
14	TRBV7-2	-	TRBD1	TRBJ2-7	CASTGTGVSYEQYF	TGTGCCAGCACCGGGACAGGGGTTTCGTACGAGCAGTACTTC
12	TRBV10-3	once	-	TRBJ2-4	CAIPGAPKIQYF	TGTGCCATCCCGGGGGCCCCGAAAATTCAGTACTTC
15	TRBV28	-	-	TRBJ2-1	CASTPGTLIYNEQFF	TGTGCCAGCACCCCCGGGACCCTGATCTACAATGAGCAGTTCTTC
15	TRBV7-9	-	TRBD1	TRBJ1-2	CASTPGGTYNYGYTF	TGTGCCAGCACCCCAGGGGGCACTTACAACTATGGCTACACCTTC
14	TRBV6-1	-	TRBD2	TRBJ2-7	CASSGLAGSYEQYF	TGTGCCAGCAGTGGATTAGCGGGCTCCTACGAGCAGTACTTC
14	TRBV10-3	many	-	TRBJ2-1	CAISESDSGQGQFF	TGTGCCATCAGTGAGTCTGACTCCGGACAAGGGCAGTTCTTC
13	TRBV29-1	once	-	TRBJ1-1	CSVAQGTNTEAFF	TGCAGCGTTGCACAGGGAACGAACACTGAAGCTTTCTTT
15	TRBV28	-	TRBD1	TRBJ1-5	CASSQRDRRNQPQHF	TGTGCCAGCAGTCAAAGGGACAGGAGAAATCAGCCCCAGCATTTT
15	TRBV4-1	-	-	TRBJ2-1	CASSQSASRNNEQFF	TGCGCCAGCAGCCAATCCGCTAGCCGAAACAATGAGCAGTTCTTC
13	TRBV7-9	-	-	TRBJ1-1	CASSLYMASEAFF	TGTGCCAGCAGCTTATACATGGCCTCTGAAGCTTTCTTT
13	TRBV19	-	-	TRBJ2-7	CASSLDTFSEQYF	TGTGCCAGTAGCCTGGACACCTTTTCCGAGCAGTACTTC
16	TRBV7-2	-	-	TRBJ1-1	CASSLGVAAMNTEAFF	TGTGCCAGCAGCTTAGGTGTGGCAGCAATGAACACTGAAGCTTTCTTT
14	TRBV7-8	-	TRBD1	TRBJ1-2	CASSPPDRGNGYTF	TGTGCCAGCAGCCCACCCGACAGGGGGAATGGCTACACCTTC
14	TRBV28	-	TRBD1	TRBJ2-4	CASRQGAPKNIQYF	TGTGCCAGCAGACAGGGGGCCCCAAAAAACATTCAGTACTTC
16	TRBV19	few	-	TRBJ2-3	CASSIGRGQSTDTQYF	TGTGCCAGTAGTATAGGACGGGGGCAGAGCACAGATACGCAGTATTTT
13	TRBV5-1	-	-	TRBJ2-5	CASGDRRRETQYF	TGCGCCAGCGGAGACAGGCGCCGGGAGACCCAGTACTTC
15	TRBV2	-	TRBD1	TRBJ1-4	CASRESGTETEKLFF	TGTGCCAGCAGGGAGTCCGGGACAGAGACCGAAAAACTGTTTTTT
16	TRBV18	-	TRBD1	TRBJ2-2	CASSPQGASLAGELFF	TGTGCCAGCTCACCACAGGGGGCGTCTCTAGCCGGGGAGCTGTTTTTT
14	TRBV7-3	-	-	TRBJ2-2	CASSLGPTGGELFF	TGTGCCAGCAGCCTGGGGCCTACTGGCGGGGAGCTGTTTTTT
14	TRBV18	-	TRBD1	TRBJ2-7	CASSPLGGGYEQYF	TGTGCCAGCTCACCGTTAGGGGGCGGGTACGAGCAGTACTTC
14	TRBV5-1	-	TRBD1	TRBJ2-3	CASSFGTVTDTQYF	TGCGCCAGCAGCTTTGGGACAGTCACAGATACGCAGTATTTT
15	TRBV5-4	-	TRBD1	TRBJ2-5	CASSLRQGARETQYF	TGTGCCAGCAGCTTGCGACAGGGGGCGAGGGAGACCCAGTACTTC
13	TRBV6-1	-	-	TRBJ1-5	CASSDPGVKPQHF	TGTGCCAGCAGTGATCCAGGGGTTAAGCCCCAGCATTTT
15	TRBV5-1	-	TRBD1	TRBJ1-2	CASSPDTGTVYGYTF	TGCGCCAGCAGCCCAGATACCGGGACAGTCTATGGCTACACCTTC
13	TRBV5-5	-	-	TRBJ2-3	CASSPPGGVAVPF	TGTGCCAGCAGCCCTCCCGGAGGGGTAGCGGTCCCTTTT
13	TRBV18	-	-	TRBJ1-4	CASSGQGNEKLFF	TGTGCCAGCTCAGGGCAGGGGAATGAAAAACTGTTTTTT
14	TRBV19	-	-	TRBJ1-1	CASSILQGNTEAFF	TGTGCCAGTAGTATTCTACAGGGAAATACTGAAGCTTTCTTT
14	TRBV7-2	-	-	TRBJ1-2	CASSLTEANYGYTF	TGTGCCAGCAGCTTGACAGAAGCTAACTATGGCTACACCTTC
14	TRBV4-3	-	TRBD2	TRBJ2-1	CASSQDNRGEEEFF	TGCGCCAGCAGCCAAGATAATCGGGGGGAGGAGGAGTTCTTC
13	TRBV29-1	-	-	TRBJ2-5	CSGVLGSGETQYF	TGCAGCGGAGTCCTCGGTTCAGGGGAGACCCAGTACTTC
13	TRBV27	-	-	TRBJ1-3	CASSGSSGNTIYF	TGTGCCAGCAGTGGCAGCTCTGGAAACACCATATATTTT
15	TRBV2	-	TRBD2	TRBJ2-3	CASRTSGGVTDTQYF	TGTGCCAGCAGAACTAGCGGGGGGGTCACAGATACGCAGTATTTT
16	TRBV28	-	TRBD1	TRBJ1-1	CASKTGMLYMNTEAFF	TGTGCCAGTAAGACAGGGATGTTATACATGAACACTGAAGCTTTCTTT
13	TRBV5-1	-	TRBD1	TRBJ1-1	CASSPGTDTEAFF	TGCGCCAGCAGCCCGGGGACAGACACTGAAGCTTTCTTT
14	TRBV15	-	TRBD1	TRBJ1-4	CATSPYQGGEKLFF	TGTGCCACCAGCCCCTACCAGGGGGGTGAAAAACTGTTTTTT
16	TRBV5-1	-	TRBD2	TRBJ2-3	CASNSGTSGNTDTQYF	TGCGCCAGCAATTCAGGGACTAGCGGGAACACAGATACGCAGTATTTT
15	TRBV15	-	TRBD1	TRBJ2-6	CATGQGAQGANVLTF	TGTGCCACCGGGCAGGGGGCGCAGGGGGCCAACGTCCTGACTTTC
15	TRBV28	-	-	TRBJ1-5	CASSSPGDEHQPQHF	TGTGCCAGCAGTTCACCAGGGGATGAGCATCAGCCCCAGCATTTT
14	TRBV5-1	-	TRBD1	TRBJ1-1	CASSSPRDSDEAFF	TGCGCCAGCAGCTCACCCCGGGACAGCGATGAAGCTTTCTTT
18	TRBV19	-	-	TRBJ2-5	CASSIVTPKPQGPETQYF	TGTGCCAGTAGTATTGTTACCCCTAAACCCCAGGGACCAGAGACCCAGTACTTC